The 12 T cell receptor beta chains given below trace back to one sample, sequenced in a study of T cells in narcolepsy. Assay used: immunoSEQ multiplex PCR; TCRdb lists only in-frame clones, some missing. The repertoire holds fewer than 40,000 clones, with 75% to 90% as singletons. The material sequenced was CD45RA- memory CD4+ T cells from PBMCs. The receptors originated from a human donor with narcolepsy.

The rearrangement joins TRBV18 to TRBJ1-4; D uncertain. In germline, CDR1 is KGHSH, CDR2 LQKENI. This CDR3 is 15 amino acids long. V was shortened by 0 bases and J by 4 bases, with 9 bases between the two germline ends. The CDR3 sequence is CASSPPGFGNEKLFF. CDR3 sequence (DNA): TGTGCCAGCTCACCACCGGGCTTCGGTAATGAAAAACTGTTTTTT.

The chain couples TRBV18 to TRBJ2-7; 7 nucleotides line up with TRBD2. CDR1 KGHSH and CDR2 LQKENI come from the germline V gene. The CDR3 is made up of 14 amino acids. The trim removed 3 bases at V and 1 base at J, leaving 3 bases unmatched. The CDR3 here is CASSPGGKSYEQYF. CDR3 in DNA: TGTGCCAGCTCACCGGGAGGGAAGTCCTACGAGCAGTACTTC.

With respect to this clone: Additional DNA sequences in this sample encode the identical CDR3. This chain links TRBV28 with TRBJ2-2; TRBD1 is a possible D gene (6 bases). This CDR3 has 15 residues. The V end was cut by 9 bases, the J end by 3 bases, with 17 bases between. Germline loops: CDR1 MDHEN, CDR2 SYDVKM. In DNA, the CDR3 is TGTGCCAGTAGTCCTCCACAGGGATACACCGGGGAGCTGTTTTTT. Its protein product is CASSPPQGYTGELFF.

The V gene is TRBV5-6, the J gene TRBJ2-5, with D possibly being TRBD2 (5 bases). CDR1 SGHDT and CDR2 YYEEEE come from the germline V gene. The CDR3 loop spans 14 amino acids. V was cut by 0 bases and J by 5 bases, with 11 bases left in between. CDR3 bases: TGTGCCAGCAGCTTGGCCGCGGGCGGTGAGACCCAGTACTTC. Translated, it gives CASSLAAGGETQYF. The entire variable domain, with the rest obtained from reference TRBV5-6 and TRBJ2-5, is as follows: DAGVTQSPTHLIKTRGQQVTLRCSPKSGHDTVSWYQQALGQGPQFIFQYYEEEERQRGNFPDRFSGHQFPNYSSELNVNALLLGDSALYLCASSLAAGGETQYFGPGTRLLVL.

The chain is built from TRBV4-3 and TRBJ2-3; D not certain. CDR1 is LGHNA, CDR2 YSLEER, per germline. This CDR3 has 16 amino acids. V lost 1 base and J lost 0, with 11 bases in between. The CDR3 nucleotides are TGCGCCAGCAGCCAAGGTCCGTTCTCTAGCACAGATACGCAGTATTTT. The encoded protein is CASSQGPFSSTDTQYF.

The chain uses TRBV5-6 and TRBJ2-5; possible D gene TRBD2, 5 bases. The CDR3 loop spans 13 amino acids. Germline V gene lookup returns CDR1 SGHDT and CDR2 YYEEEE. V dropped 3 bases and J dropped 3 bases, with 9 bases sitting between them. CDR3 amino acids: CASSSTTKETQYF. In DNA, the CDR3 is TGTGCCAGCAGCTCGACTACGAAAGAGACCCAGTACTTC.

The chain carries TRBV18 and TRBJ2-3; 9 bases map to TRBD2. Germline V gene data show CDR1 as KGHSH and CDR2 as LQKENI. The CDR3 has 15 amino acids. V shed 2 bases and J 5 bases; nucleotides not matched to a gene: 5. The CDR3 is CASSPMRGGEDTQYF. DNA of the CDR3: TGTGCCAGCTCACCAATGCGGGGGGGCGAAGATACGCAGTATTTT.

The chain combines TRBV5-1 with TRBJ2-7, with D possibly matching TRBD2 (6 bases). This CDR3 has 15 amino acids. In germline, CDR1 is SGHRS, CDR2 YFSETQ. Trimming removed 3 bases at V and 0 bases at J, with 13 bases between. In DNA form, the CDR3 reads TGCGCCAGCAGCTGGGGAGGCGGGAACTCCTACGAGCAGTACTTC. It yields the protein CASSWGGGNSYEQYF.

CDR3 nucleotides: TGTGCCAGCAGCCCCTCCGACAGGGGGCTCTACGAGCAGTACTTC. Translated: CASSPSDRGLYEQYF. The V call is TRBV9, the J call TRBJ2-7; 10 bases map to TRBD1. The germline V gene has CDR1 SGDLS and CDR2 YYNGEE. This CDR3 has 15 amino acids. With V trimmed by 4 bases and J by 3 bases, 7 bases remained unmatched.

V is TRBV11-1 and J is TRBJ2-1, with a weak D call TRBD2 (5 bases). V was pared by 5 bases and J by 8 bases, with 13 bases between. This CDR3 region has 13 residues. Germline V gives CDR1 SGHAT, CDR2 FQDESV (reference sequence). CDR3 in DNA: TGTGCCAGCAGCCCGAGCGGAGTCCATGAGCAGTTCTTC. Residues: CASSPSGVHEQFF.

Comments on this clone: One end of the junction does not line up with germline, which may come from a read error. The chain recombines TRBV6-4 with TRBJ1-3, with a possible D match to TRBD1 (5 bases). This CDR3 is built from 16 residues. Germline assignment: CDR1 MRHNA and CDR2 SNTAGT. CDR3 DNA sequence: TGTGCCAGCAGTCATGGGGGAACTAGCTCTGAAAACACCATATATTTT. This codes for CASSHGGTSSENTIYF.

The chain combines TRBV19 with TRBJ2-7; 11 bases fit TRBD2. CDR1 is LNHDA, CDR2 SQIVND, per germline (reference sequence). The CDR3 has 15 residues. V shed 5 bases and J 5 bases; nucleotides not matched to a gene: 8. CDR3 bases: TGTGCCAGTAGTTTACTAGCGGGAGTGGTAGACGAGCAGTACTTC. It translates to CASSLLAGVVDEQYF.